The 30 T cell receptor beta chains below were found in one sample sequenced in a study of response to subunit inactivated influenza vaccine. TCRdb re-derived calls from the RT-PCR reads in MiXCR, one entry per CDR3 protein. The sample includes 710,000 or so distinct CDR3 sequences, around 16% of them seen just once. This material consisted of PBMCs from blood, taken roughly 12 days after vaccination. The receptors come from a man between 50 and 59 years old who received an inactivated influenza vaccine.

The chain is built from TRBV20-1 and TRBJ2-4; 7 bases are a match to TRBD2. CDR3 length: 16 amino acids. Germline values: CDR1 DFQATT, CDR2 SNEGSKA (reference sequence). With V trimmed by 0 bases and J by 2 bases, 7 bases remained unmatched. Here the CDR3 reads CSARDGTGGTKNIQYF. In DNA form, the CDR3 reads TGCAGTGCTAGAGATGGGACGGGAGGCACCAAAAACATTCAGTACTTC.

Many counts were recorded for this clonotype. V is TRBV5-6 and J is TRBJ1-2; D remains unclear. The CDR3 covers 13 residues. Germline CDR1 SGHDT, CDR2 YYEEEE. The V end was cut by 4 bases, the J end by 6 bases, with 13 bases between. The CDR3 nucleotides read TGTGCCAGCAGCCCATCTGGGGTCCATGGCTACACCTTC. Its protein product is CASSPSGVHGYTF.

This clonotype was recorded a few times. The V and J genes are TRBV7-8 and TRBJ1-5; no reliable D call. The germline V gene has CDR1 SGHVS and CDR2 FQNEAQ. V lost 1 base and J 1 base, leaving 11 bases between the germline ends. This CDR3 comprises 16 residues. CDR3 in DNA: TGTGCCAGCAGCTTAGTCGCGGGTTGGAGCAATCAGCCCCAGCATTTT. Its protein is CASSLVAGWSNQPQHF.

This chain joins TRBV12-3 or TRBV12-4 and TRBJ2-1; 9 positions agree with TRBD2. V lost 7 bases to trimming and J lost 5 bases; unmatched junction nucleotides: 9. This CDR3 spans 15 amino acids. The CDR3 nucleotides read TGTGCCAGCACCCCACGGGCGGGAGGGAACAATGAGCAGTTCTTC. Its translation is CASTPRAGGNNEQFF.

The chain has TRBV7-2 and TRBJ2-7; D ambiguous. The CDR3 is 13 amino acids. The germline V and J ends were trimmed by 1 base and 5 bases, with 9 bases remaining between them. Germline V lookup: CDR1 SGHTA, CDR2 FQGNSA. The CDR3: CASSLGFTDEQYF. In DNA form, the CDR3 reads TGTGCCAGCAGCTTAGGATTTACCGACGAGCAGTACTTC.

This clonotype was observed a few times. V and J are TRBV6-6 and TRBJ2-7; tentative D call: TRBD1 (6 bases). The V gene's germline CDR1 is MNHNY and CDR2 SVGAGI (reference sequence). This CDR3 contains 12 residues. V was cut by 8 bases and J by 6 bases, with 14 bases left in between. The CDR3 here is CASGSTRGEQYF. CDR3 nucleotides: TGTGCCAGCGGCTCAACCAGGGGCGAGCAGTACTTC.

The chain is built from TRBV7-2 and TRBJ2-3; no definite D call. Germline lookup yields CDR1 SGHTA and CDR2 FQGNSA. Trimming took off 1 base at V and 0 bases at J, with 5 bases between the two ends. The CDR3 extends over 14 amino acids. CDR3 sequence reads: CASSLVISTDTQYF. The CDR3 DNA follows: TGTGCCAGCAGCTTAGTAATAAGCACAGATACGCAGTATTTT. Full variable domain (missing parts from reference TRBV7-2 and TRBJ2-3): GAGVSQSPSNKVTEKGKDVELRCDPISGHTALYWYRQSLGQGLEFLIYFQGNSAPDKSGLPSDRFSAERTGGSVSTLTIQRTQQEDSAVYLCASSLVISTDTQYFGPGTRLTVL.

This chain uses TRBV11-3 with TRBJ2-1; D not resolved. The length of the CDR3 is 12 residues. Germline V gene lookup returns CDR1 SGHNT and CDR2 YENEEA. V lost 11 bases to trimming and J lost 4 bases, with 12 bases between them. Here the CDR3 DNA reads TGTGCCCGAGAGGTGGTATACAATGAGCAGTTCTTC. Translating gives CAREVVYNEQFF.

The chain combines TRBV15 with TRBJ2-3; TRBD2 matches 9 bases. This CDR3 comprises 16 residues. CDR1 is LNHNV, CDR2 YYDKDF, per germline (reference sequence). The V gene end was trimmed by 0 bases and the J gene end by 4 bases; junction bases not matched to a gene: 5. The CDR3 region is CATSRETSGSSDTQYF. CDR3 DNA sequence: TGTGCCACCAGCAGAGAGACTAGCGGAAGCTCAGATACGCAGTATTTT.

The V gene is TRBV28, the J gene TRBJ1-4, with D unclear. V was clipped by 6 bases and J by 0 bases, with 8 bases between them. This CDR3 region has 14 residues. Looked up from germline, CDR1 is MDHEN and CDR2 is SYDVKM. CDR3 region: CASSERTTNEKLFF. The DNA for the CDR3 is TGTGCCAGCAGCGAACGGACAACTAATGAAAAACTGTTTTTT.

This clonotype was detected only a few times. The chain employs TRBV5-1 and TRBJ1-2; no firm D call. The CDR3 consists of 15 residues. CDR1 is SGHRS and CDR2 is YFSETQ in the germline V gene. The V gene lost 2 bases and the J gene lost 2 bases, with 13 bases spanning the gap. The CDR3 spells CASSFVSTENYGYTF. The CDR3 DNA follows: TGCGCCAGCAGCTTTGTTTCGACCGAAAACTATGGCTACACCTTC.

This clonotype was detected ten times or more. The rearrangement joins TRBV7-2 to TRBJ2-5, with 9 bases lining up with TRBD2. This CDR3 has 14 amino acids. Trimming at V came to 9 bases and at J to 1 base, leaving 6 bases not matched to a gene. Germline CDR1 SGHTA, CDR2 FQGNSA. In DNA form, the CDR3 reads TGTGCCAGTTGTCTAGCGGGGATCCAAGAGACCCAGTACTTC. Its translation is CASCLAGIQETQYF.

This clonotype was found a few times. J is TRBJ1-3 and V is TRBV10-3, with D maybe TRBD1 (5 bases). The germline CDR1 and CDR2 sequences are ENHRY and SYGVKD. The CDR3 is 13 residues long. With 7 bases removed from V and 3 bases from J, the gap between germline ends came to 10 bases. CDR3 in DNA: TGTGCCATCACCAGGGAGGTTGGAAACACCATATATTTT. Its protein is CAITREVGNTIYF.

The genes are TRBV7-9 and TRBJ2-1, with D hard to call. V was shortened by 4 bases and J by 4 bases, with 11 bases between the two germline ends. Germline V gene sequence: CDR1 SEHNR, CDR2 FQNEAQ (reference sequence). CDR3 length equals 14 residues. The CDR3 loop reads CASSSPRGYNEQFF. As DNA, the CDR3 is TGTGCCAGCAGCTCCCCACGCGGATACAATGAGCAGTTCTTC.

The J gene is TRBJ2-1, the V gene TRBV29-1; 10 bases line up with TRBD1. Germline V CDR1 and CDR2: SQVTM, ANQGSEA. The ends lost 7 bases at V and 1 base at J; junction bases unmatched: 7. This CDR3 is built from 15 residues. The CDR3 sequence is CSGDRDRGSYNEQFF. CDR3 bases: TGCAGCGGCGACCGGGACAGGGGTTCCTACAATGAGCAGTTCTTC.

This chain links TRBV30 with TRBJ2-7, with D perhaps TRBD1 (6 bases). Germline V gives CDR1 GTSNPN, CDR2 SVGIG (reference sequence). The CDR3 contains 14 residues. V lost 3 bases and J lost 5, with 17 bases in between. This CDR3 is CAWRTVRGGNEQYF. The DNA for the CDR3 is TGTGCCTGGAGAACGGTTCGAGGGGGAAACGAGCAGTACTTC.

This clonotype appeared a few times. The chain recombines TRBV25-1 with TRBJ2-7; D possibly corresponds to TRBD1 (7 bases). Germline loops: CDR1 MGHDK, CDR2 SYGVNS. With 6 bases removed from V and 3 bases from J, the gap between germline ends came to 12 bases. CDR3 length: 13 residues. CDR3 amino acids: CASSAGQFYEQYF. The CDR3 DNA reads TGTGCCAGCAGCGCGGGACAGTTCTACGAGCAGTACTTC.

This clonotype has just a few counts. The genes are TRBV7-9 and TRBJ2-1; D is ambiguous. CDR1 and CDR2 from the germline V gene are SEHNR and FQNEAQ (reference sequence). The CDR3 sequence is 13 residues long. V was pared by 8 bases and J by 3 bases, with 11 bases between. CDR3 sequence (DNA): TGTGCCAGCCGAGGCTTTCACTACAATGAGCAGTTCTTC. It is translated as CASRGFHYNEQFF.

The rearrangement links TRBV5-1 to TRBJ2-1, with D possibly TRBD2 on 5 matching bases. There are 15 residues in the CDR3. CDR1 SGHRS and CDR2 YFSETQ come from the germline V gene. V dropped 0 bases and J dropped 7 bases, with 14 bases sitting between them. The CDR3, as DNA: TGCGCCAGCAGCTTGGAAGCTAGCTCATTGAATGAGCAGTTCTTC. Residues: CASSLEASSLNEQFF.

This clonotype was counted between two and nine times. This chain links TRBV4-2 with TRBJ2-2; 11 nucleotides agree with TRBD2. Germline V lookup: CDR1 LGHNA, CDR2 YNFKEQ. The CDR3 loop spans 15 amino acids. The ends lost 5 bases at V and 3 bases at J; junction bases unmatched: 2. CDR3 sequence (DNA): TGTGCCAGCAGCGTAGCGGGGGGGGACACCGGGGAGCTGTTTTTT. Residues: CASSVAGGDTGELFF.

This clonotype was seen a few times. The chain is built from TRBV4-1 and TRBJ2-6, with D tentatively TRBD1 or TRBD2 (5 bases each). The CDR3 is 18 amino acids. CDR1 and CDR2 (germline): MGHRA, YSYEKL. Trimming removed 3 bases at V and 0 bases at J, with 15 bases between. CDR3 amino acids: CASSQPGRQLSGANVLTF. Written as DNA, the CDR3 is TGCGCCAGCAGCCAGCCGGGACGCCAACTCTCTGGGGCCAACGTCCTGACTTTC.

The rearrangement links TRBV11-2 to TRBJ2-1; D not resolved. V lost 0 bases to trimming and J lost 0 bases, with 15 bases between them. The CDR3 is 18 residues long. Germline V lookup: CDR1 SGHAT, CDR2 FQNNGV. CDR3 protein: CASSLDKEVQSSYNEQFF. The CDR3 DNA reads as TGTGCCAGCAGCTTAGATAAAGAGGTCCAGAGCTCCTACAATGAGCAGTTCTTC.

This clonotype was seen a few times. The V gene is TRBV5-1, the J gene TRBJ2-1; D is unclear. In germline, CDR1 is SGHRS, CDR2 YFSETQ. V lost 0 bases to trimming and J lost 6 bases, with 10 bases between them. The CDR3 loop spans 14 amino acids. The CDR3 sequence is CASSLGVTSNEQFF. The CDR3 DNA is TGCGCCAGCAGCTTGGGTGTGACCTCCAATGAGCAGTTCTTC.

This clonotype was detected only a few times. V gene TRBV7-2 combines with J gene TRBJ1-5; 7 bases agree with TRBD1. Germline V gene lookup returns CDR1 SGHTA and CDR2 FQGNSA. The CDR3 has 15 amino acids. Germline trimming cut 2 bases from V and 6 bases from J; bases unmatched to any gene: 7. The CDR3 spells CASSLKPGGGQPQHF. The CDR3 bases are TGTGCCAGCAGCTTAAAGCCAGGGGGGGGTCAGCCCCAGCATTTT.

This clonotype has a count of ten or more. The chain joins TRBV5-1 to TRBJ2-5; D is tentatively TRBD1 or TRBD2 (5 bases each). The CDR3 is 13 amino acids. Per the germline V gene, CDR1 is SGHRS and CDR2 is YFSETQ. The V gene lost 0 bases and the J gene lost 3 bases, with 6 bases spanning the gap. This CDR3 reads CASSLVGEETQYF. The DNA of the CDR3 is TGCGCCAGCAGCTTGGTGGGGGAAGAGACCCAGTACTTC.

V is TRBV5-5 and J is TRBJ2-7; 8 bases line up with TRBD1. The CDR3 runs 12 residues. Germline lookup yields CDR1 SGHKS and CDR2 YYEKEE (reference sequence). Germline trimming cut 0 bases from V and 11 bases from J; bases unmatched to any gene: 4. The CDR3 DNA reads TGTGCCAGCAGCTTGGCGGACAGGGTGGAGTACTTC. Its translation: CASSLADRVEYF. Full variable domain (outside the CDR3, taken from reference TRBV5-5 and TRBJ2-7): DAGVTQSPTHLIKTRGQQVTLRCSPISGHKSVSWYQQVLGQGPQFIFQYYEKEERGRGNFPDRFSARQFPNYSSELNVNALLLGDSALYLCASSLADRVEYFGPGTRLTVT.

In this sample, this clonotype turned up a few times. The CDR3 here is CSVTVRFSGELFF. The CDR3 DNA reads as TGCAGCGTGACAGTCAGATTTAGCGGGGAGCTGTTTTTT. The chain employs TRBV29-1 and TRBJ2-2; possibly TRBD1 for D (5 bases). The CDR3 has 13 amino acids. Trimming took off 6 bases at V and 7 bases at J, with 15 bases between the two ends. CDR1 is SQVTM, CDR2 ANQGSEA, per germline.

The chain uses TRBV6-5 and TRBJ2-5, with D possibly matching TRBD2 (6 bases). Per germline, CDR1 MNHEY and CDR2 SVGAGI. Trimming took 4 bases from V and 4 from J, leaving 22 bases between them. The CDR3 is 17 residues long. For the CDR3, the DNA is TGTGCCAGCAGTTCTCCGAGAGGGCGGGGATGGGGAGAGACCCAGTACTTC. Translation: CASSSPRGRGWGETQYF.

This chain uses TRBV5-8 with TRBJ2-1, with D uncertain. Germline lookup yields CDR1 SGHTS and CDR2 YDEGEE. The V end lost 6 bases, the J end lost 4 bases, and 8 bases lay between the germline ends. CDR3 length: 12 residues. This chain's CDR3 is CASTLEYNEQFF. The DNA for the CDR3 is TGTGCCAGCACCCTAGAGTACAATGAGCAGTTCTTC.

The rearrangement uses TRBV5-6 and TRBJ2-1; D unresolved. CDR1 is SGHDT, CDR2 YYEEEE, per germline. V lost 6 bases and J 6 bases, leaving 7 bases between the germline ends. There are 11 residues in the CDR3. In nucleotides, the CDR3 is TGTGCCAGCACCGGTCGCAATGAGCAGTTCTTC. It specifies CASTGRNEQFF.